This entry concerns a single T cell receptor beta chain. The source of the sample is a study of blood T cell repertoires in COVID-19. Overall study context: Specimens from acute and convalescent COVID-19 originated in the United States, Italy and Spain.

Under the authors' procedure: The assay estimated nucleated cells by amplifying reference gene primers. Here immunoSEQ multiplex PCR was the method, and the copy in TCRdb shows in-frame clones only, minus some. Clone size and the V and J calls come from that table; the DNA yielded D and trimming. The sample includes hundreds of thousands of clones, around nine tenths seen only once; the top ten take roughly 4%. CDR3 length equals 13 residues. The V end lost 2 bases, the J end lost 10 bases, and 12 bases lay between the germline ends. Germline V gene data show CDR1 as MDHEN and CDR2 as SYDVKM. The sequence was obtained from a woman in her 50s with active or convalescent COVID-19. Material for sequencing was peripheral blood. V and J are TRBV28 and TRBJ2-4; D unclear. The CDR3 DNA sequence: TGTGCCAGCAGTTTACCGCTATACCCTATTCAGTACTTC. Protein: CASSLPLYPIQYF. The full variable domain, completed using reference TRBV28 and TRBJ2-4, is DVKVTQSSRYLVKRTGEKVFLECVQDMDHENMFWYRQDPGLGLRLIYFSYDVKMKEKGDIPEGYSVSREKKERFSLILESASTNQTSMYLCASSLPLYPIQYFGAGTRLSVL.